This TCR beta chain was profiled in a study of early T cells in non-severe SARS-CoV-2 infection. For the study at large: It was bulk RNA from unsorted whole blood that was sequenced, and the chains were unpaired.

To note about this clonotype: What it recognizes is unknown.

Whole-study results and caveats: Matching with VDJdb favored anti-spike CD8 responses (missing private and CD4 specificities).

cDNA molecules, individually, were tagged with unique molecular identifiers. MiXCR was run by TCRdb on the 5' RACE reads, yielding one entry per CDR3 protein. The sample yields 55,000 to 75,000 distinct CDR3 sequences, 9.5% to 15% seen once. The CDR3 contains 14 residues. V dropped 3 bases and J dropped 0 bases, with 11 bases sitting between them. Looked up from germline, CDR1 is SQVTM and CDR2 is ANQGSEA. The specimen was whole blood. The TCR originated in an adult who was a healthcare worker with PCR-confirmed SARS-CoV-2 infection or an uninfected control (not recorded which). The chain links TRBV29-1 to TRBJ1-1; D may be TRBD1 (5 bases). The DNA of the CDR3 is TGCAGCGTTGAGGACGGGACGTTGAACACTGAAGCTTTCTTT. It codes for CSVEDGTLNTEAFF.